This T cell receptor beta chain is from a study of post-analysis software for immune sequencing data (dated by TCRdb to the mid-2010s). Broadly, across the study: Disease courses on record covered relapsing-remitting, secondary progressive and progressive-relapsing multiple sclerosis, though some patients had no subtype annotation. The multiple sclerosis patient repertoires were compared with 11 previously published healthy control repertoires from donors aged roughly 6 to 25 years. A subset of samples was prepared in parallel using single-end sample barcoding, then pooled and co-amplified after Illumina adapter ligation.

Here is what the overall study found, with its caveats: When samples were clustered directly using the F measure, samples prepared in the same batch co-clustered strongly, which prompted a batch-effect correction. The multiple sclerosis patient group was slightly younger than the control group. Compared with controls, multiple sclerosis patients had significantly lower normalized Chao1 diversity, a finding suggesting substantial peripheral T-cell clonal expansion.

To demonstrate the VDJtools post-analysis software, the study profiled TCR beta repertoires from the peripheral blood of about a dozen young patients with multiple sclerosis. Multiple sclerosis patients were children and adolescents aged about 6 to 16 years. Preparation of the library involved PCR. TCRdb lists the instrument as Illumina HiSeq 2500. To reduce PCR and sequencing biases, unique molecular identifiers were incorporated into the TCR beta cDNA libraries. Per 1 to 10 million input T cells, 500,000 or so cDNA molecules were obtained, such that each molecule approximated one T cell. The patient libraries were prepared and sequenced using the same protocol as the earlier healthy control dataset. Within a given batch, samples were prepared together, multiplexed and sequenced on the same HiSeq lane. The published analysis was carried out like this. Raw barcoded reads were processed with MIGEC, and single-read molecular identifier groups were discarded before consensus assembly and CDR3 extraction. Clonotype tables were post-analysed with VDJtools, normalizing diversity by down-sampling all datasets to the smallest sample size. In repertoire overlap clustering, CDR3 amino acid sequences, but not nucleotide sequences, were matched to correct batch-related cross-sample contamination. In-frame beta chains were kept once TCRdb had trimmed the public reads at Q25 with fastp and called clones with MiXCR. A single entry per CDR3 protein holds the most common genes and DNA from its merged rows. These V and J calls are TCRdb output, not the study's own analysis. A total of hundreds of thousands of distinct CDR3 sequences appear in this sample, 25% to 30% of them only once. The leading ten clones occupy 0.5% to 0.6% of the sample.

In regard to this clonotype: It lacks a known antigen. Base quality data are lacking; no much larger clone is found one base away.

Sequencing was carried out using blood. The sequence came from a girl between 5 and 17 years old with multiple sclerosis.

The DNA reads as follows: TGTGCCAGCAGCTTAGATAGCACAAATCAGCCCCAGCATTTT. The resulting protein is CASSLDSTNQPQHF. The V and J genes are TRBV7-2 and TRBJ1-5; the D gene assignment is ambiguous. According to the germline V gene, CDR1 reads SGHTA and CDR2 reads FQGNSA. The CDR3, cysteine through phenylalanine, is 14 amino acids long. Only the CDR3 DNA stays, 42 bases, in frame from base 1. V loses 1 base, J loses 4 bases, and the germline ends lie 8 bases apart.